This TCR beta chain was captured in a study of control samples from healthy donors and cancer patients. Germline loops: CDR1 MDHEN, CDR2 SYDVKM. This CDR3 is 11 amino acids long. Trimming pared 6 bases from V and 8 bases from J, leaving 10 bases between. This clone was recorded only once. Clones were read by immunoSEQ multiplex PCR, and TCRdb kept only the in-frame ones, dropping some. Among about 49,000 clones listed, around 86% were seen once. The chain uses TRBV28 and TRBJ1-2; unclear D gene. The receptor's source is a woman between 45 and 60 years old with lung cancer. The sequenced sample consisted of PBMCs. CDR3 sequence reads: CASSSDWGYTF. DNA for the CDR3: TGTGCCAGCAGCTCCGATTGGGGCTACACCTTC.